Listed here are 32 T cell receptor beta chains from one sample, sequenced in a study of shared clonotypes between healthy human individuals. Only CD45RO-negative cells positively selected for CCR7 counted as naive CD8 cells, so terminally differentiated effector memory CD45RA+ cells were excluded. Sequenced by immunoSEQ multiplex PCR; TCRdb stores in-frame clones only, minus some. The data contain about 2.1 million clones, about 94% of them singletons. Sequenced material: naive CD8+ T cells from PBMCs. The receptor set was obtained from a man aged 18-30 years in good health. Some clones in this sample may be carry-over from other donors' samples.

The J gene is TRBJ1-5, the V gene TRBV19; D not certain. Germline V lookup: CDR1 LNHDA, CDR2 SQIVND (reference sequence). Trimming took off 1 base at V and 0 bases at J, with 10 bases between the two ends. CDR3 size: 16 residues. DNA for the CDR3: TGTGCCAGTAGTATAGCAGCAGAATATAGCAATCAGCCCCAGCATTTT. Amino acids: CASSIAAEYSNQPQHF.

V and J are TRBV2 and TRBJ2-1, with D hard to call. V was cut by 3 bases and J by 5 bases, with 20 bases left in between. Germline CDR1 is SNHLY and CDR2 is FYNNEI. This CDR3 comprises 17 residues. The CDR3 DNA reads TGTGCCAGCAGTGATCGGTCTTACGGACCACTAAACAATGAGCAGTTCTTC. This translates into CASSDRSYGPLNNEQFF. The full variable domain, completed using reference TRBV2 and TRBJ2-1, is EPEVTQTPSHQVTQMGQEVILRCVPISNHLYFYWYRQILGQKVEFLVSFYNNEISEKSEIFDDQFSVERPDGSNFTLKIRSTKLEDSAMYFCASSDRSYGPLNNEQFFGPGTRLTVL.

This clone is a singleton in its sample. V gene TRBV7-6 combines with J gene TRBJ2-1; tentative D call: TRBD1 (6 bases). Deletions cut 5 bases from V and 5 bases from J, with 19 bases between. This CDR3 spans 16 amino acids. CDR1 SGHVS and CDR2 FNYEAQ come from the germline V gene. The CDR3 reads CASSHRGRTGHNEQFF. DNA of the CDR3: TGTGCCAGCAGCCATAGGGGGAGAACCGGCCACAATGAGCAGTTCTTC.

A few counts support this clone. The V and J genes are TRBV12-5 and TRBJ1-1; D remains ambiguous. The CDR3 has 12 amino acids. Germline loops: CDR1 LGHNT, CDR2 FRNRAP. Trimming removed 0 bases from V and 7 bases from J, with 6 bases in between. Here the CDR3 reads CASGLVASEAFF. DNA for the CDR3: TGTGCTAGTGGTTTGGTAGCGAGTGAAGCTTTCTTT.

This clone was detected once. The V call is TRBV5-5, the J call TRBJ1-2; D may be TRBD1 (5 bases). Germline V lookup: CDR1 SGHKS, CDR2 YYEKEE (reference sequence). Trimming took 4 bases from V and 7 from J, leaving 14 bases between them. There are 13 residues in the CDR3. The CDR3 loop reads CASSLGGRTGYTF. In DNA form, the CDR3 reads TGTGCCAGCAGCCTGGGGGGTCGGACTGGCTACACCTTC.

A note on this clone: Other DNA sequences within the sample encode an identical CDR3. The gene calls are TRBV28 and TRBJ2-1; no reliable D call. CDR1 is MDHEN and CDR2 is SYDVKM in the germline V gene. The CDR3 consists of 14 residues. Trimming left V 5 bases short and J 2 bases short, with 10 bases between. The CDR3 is CASSPPLPYNEQFF. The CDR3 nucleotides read TGTGCCAGCAGTCCCCCATTACCCTACAATGAGCAGTTCTTC.

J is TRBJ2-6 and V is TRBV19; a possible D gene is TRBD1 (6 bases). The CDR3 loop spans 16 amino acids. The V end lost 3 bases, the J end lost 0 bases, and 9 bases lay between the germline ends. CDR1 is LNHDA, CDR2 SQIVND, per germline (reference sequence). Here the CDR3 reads CASSMTGYSGANVLTF. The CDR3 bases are TGTGCCAGTAGTATGACAGGTTACTCTGGGGCCAACGTCCTGACTTTC.

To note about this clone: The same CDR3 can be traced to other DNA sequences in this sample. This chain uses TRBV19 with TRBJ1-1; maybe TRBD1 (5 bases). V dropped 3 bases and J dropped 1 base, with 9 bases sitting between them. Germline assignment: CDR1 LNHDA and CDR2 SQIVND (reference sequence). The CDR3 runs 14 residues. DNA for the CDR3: TGTGCCAGTAGTATCATGGGGGGGAACACTGAAGCTTTCTTT. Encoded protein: CASSIMGGNTEAFF.

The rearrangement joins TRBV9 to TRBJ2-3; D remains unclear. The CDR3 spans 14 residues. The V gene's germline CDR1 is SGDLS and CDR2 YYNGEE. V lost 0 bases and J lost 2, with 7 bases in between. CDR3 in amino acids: CASSVAIITDTQYF. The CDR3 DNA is TGTGCCAGCAGCGTAGCTATCATCACAGATACGCAGTATTTT.

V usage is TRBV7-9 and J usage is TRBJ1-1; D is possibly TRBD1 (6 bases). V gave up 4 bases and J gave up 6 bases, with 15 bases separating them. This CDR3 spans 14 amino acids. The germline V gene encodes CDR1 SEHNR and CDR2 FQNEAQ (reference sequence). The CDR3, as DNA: TGTGCCAGCAGCTGGGGGCCAGGGGAGGCTGAAGCTTTCTTT. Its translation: CASSWGPGEAEAFF.

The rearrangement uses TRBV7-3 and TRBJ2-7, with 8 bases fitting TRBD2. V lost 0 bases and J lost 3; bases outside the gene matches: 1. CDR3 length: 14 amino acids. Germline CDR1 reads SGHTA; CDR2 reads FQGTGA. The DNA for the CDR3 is TGTGCCAGCAGCTTAACTAGCGGGGACTACGAGCAGTACTTC. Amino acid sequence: CASSLTSGDYEQYF.

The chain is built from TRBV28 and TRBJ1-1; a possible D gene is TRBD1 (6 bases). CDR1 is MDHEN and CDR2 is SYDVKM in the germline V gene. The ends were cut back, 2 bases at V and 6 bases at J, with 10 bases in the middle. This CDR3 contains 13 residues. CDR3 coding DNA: TGTGCCAGCAGTTTAGCAGGGGCCCCTGAAGCTTTCTTT. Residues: CASSLAGAPEAFF. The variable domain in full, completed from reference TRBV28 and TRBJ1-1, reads DVKVTQSSRYLVKRTGEKVFLECVQDMDHENMFWYRQDPGLGLRLIYFSYDVKMKEKGDIPEGYSVSREKKERFSLILESASTNQTSMYLCASSLAGAPEAFFGQGTRLTVV.

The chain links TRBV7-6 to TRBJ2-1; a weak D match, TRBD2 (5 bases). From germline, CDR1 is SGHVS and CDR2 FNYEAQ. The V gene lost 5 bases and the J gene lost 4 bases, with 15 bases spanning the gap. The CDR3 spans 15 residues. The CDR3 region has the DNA TGTGCCAGCAGCCATCTAGCTGTGGGGTACAATGAGCAGTTCTTC. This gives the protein CASSHLAVGYNEQFF.

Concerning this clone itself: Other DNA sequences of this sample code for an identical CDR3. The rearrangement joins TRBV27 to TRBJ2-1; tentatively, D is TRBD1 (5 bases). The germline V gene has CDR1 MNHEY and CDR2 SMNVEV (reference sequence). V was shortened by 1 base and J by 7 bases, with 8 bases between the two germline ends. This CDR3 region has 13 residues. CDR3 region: CASSLFSGNEQFF. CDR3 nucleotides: TGTGCCAGCAGTTTATTTTCAGGGAATGAGCAGTTCTTC.

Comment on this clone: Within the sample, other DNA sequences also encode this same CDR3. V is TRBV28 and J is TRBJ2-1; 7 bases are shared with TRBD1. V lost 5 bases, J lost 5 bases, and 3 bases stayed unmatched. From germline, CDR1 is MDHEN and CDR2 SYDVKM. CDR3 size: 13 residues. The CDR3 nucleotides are TGTGCCAGCAGTCCCGGGACAGACAATGAGCAGTTCTTC. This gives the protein CASSPGTDNEQFF.

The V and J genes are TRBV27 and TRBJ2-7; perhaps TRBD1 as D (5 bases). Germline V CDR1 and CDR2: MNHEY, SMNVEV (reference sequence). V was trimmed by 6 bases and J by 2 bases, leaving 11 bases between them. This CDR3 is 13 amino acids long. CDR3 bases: TGTGCCAGCAGCTACATAGGGGCCTACGAGCAGTACTTC. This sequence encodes CASSYIGAYEQYF.

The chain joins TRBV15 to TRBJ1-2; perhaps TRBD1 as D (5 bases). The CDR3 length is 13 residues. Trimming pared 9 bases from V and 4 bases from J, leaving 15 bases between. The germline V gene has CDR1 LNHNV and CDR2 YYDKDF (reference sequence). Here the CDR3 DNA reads TGTGCCACAGGGGAGGGTCGGAGCTATGGCTACACCTTC. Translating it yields CATGEGRSYGYTF.

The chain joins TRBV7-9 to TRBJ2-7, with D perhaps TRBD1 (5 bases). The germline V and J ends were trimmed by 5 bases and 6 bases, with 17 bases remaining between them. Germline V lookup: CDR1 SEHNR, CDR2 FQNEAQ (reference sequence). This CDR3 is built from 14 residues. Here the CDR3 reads CASSTRGGLAEQYF. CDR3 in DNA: TGTGCCAGCAGCACAAGGGGCGGCTTAGCCGAGCAGTACTTC. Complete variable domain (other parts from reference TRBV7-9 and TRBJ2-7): DTGVSQNPRHKITKRGQNVTFRCDPISEHNRLYWYRQTLGQGPEFLTYFQNEAQLEKSRLLSDRFSAERPKGSFSTLEIQRTEQGDSAMYLCASSTRGGLAEQYFGPGTRLTVT.

The CDR3 sequence is CASSAERTGQETQYF. The CDR3 DNA reads TGTGCCAGCAGCGCGGAGAGGACAGGACAAGAGACCCAGTACTTC. The gene calls are TRBV9 and TRBJ2-5; the match to TRBD1 covers 7 bases. With V trimmed by 3 bases and J by 2 bases, 7 bases remained unmatched. The CDR3 consists of 15 residues. CDR1 and CDR2 (germline): SGDLS, YYNGEE.

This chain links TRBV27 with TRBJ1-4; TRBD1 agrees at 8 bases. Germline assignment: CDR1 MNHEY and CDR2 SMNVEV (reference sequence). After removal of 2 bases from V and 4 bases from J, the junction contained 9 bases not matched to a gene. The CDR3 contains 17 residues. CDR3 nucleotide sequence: TGTGCCAGCAGTTTAACAAGCAGACAGGGGTATAATGAAAAACTGTTTTTT. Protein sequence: CASSLTSRQGYNEKLFF.

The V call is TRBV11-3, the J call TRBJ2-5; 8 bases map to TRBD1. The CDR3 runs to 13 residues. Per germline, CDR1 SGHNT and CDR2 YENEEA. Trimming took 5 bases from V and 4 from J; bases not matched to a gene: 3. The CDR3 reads CASSQQGVETQYF. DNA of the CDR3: TGTGCCAGCAGCCAACAGGGGGTAGAGACCCAGTACTTC.

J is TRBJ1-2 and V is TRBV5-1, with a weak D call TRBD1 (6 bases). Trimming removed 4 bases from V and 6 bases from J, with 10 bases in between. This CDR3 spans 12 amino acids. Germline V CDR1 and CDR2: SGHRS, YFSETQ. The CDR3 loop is CASSPTGNGYTF. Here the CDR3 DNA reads TGCGCCAGCAGCCCTACAGGGAATGGCTACACCTTC.

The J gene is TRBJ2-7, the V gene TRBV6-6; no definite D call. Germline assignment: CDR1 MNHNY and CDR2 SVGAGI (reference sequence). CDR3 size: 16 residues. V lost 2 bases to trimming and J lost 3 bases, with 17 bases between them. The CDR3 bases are TGTGCCAGCAGTTACCCAAGGGTGGGGTCCCGCTACGAGCAGTACTTC. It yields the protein CASSYPRVGSRYEQYF.

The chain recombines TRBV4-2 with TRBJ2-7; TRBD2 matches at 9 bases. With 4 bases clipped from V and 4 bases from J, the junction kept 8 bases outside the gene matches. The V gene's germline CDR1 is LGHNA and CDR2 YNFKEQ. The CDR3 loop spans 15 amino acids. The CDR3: CASSPEPGLAYEQYF. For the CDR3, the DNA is TGTGCCAGCAGCCCAGAACCGGGACTAGCTTACGAGCAGTACTTC.

CDR3 DNA sequence: TGTGCCAGCAGTGGAGGGGCGGGCACTGAAGCTTTCTTT. It encodes CASSGGAGTEAFF. The chain has TRBV2 and TRBJ1-1, with D possibly matching TRBD1 (5 bases). Germline assignment: CDR1 SNHLY and CDR2 FYNNEI. The CDR3 is 13 amino acids. V lost 4 bases, J lost 4 bases, and 10 bases lay in between.

The CDR3 DNA follows: TGTGCCAGTAGTTACAGGGGGCAGGGCCAGCCCCAGCATTTT. This encodes CASSYRGQGQPQHF. V usage is TRBV19 and J usage is TRBJ1-5; 9 bases agree with TRBD1. The trim removed 5 bases at V and 7 bases at J, leaving 6 bases unmatched. This CDR3 is built from 14 residues. CDR1 is LNHDA and CDR2 is SQIVND in the germline V gene (reference sequence).

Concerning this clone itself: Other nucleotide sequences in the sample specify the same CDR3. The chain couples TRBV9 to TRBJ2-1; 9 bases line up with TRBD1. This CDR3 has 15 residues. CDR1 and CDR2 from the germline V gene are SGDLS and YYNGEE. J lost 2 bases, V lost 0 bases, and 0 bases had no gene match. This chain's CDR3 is CASSVGQGAYNEQFF. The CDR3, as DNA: TGTGCCAGCAGCGTAGGACAGGGGGCCTACAATGAGCAGTTCTTC.

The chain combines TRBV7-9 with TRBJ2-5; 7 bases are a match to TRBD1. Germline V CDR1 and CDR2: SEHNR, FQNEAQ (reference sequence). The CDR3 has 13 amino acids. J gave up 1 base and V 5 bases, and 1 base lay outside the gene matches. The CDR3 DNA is TGTGCCAGCAGCCGGGACAGCCAAGAGACCCAGTACTTC. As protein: CASSRDSQETQYF.

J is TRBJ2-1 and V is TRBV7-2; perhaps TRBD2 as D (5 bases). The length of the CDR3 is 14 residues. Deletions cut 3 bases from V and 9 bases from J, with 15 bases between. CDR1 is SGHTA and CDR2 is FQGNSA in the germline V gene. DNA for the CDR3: TGTGCCAGCAGCTTTCTCGGCGGGTTGGGTGAGCAGTTCTTC. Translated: CASSFLGGLGEQFF.

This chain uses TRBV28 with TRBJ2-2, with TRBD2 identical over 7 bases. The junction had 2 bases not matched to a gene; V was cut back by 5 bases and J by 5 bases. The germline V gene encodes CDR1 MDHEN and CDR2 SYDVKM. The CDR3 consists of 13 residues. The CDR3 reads CASSLADTGELFF. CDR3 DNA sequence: TGTGCCAGCAGTCTAGCGGATACCGGGGAGCTGTTTTTT.

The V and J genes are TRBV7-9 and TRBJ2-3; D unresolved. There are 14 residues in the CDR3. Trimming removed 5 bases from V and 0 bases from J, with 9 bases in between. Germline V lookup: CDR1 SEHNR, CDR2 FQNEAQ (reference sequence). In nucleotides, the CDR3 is TGTGCCAGCAGCCTGATTGGTAGCACAGATACGCAGTATTTT. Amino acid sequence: CASSLIGSTDTQYF.

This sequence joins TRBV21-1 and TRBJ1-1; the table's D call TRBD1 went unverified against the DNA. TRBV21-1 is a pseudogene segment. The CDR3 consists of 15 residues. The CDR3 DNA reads TGTGCCAGCAGCAAGGGGGACAGAGAAAACACTGAAGCTTTCTTT. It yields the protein CASSKGDRENTEAFF.